This T cell receptor beta chain originates from a study of chemoradiotherapy in HPV16-positive cancers. The germline V gene has CDR1 SGHRS and CDR2 YFSETQ. The ends lost 0 bases at V and 2 bases at J; junction bases unmatched: 3. The CDR3 spans 16 residues. Some clones are missing from TCRdb's copy, which holds only in-frame ones; the method was immunoSEQ multiplex PCR. The repertoire consists of about 32,000 clones, with 70% to 90% occurring once and the leading ten covering 3% to 3.5%. This material consisted of blood, taken from a patient who underwent chemoradiotherapy. This TCR came from a human donor with HPV-associated anogenital cancer. J is TRBJ1-4 and V is TRBV5-1; 8 bases are a match to TRBD1. In DNA, the CDR3 is TGCGCCAGCAGCTTGGGGCAGGGGGCGACTAATGAAAAACTGTTTTTT. This sequence encodes CASSLGQGATNEKLFF.